The next 17 T cell receptor beta chains were all read from a single sample in a study of cytomegalovirus exposure and HLA in healthy donors. The PCR ran on 60 Vbeta and 13 Jbeta primers. Sequenced by immunoSEQ multiplex PCR; TCRdb stores in-frame clones only, minus some. The sample includes 110,000 or so clones, about 83% of them seen just once. The sequenced sample was PBMCs. The receptor source for this set is a man aged 18 to 29 in good health and CMV-seronegative.

The rearrangement uses TRBV7-2 and TRBJ2-1; perhaps TRBD2 as D (6 bases). The CDR3 has 14 amino acids. The V gene's germline CDR1 is SGHTA and CDR2 FQGNSA. V was pared by 1 base and J by 7 bases, with 11 bases between. This CDR3 is CASSLDVAANEQFF. In DNA form, the CDR3 reads TGTGCCAGCAGCTTAGATGTAGCGGCTAATGAGCAGTTCTTC.

CDR3 DNA: TGTGCCAGCAGCGTAGTATTTGGAGTTGAAGCTTTCTTT. The encoded protein is CASSVVFGVEAFF. The chain combines TRBV9 with TRBJ1-1; D not certain. Germline CDR1 and CDR2: SGDLS and YYNGEE. The CDR3 length is 13 residues. Trimming removed 0 bases from V and 7 bases from J, with 10 bases in between.

CDR3 DNA: TGTGCCACCAGCAGAGCTGCGACAGGGGCGGCCGACGAGCAGTACTTC. This gives the protein CATSRAATGAADEQYF. This chain joins TRBV15 and TRBJ2-7, with 8 bases fitting TRBD1. After removal of 1 base from V and 5 bases from J, the junction contained 10 bases not matched to a gene. CDR1 is LNHNV, CDR2 YYDKDF, per germline (reference sequence). The CDR3 has 16 amino acids.

This clone has just a few counts. The chain couples TRBV19 to TRBJ1-4; D gene uncertain. The CDR3 consists of 13 residues. V lost 4 bases to trimming and J lost 7 bases, with 10 bases between them. Germline V lookup: CDR1 LNHDA, CDR2 SQIVND (reference sequence). The CDR3 DNA follows: TGTGCCAGTAGTAGAGATCCCATTGAAAAACTGTTTTTT. This codes for CASSRDPIEKLFF.

CDR3 region: CASSQAGHYEQYF. The CDR3 bases are TGCGCCAGCAGCCAAGCGGGTCACTACGAGCAGTACTTC. This chain connects TRBV4-3 to TRBJ2-7, with no clear D. The CDR3 has 13 amino acids. Germline values: CDR1 LGHNA, CDR2 YSLEER. V was shortened by 1 base and J by 3 bases, with 7 bases between the two germline ends.

With respect to this clone: This CDR3 is also generated by other DNA sequences in the sample. The chain couples TRBV2 to TRBJ2-1, with TRBD2 matching over 15 bases. Unmatched junction bases numbered 3, after V lost 8 bases and J lost 4 bases. In germline, CDR1 is SNHLY, CDR2 FYNNEI. CDR3 length: 15 residues. DNA of the CDR3: TGTGCCAGCTCGGGACTAGCGGGAGGATACAATGAGCAGTTCTTC. Translated, it gives CASSGLAGGYNEQFF.

This chain links TRBV27 with TRBJ2-3; maybe TRBD1 (5 bases). The length of the CDR3 is 14 residues. The V end lost 8 bases, the J end lost 0 bases, and 12 bases lay between the germline ends. Germline CDR1 is MNHEY and CDR2 is SMNVEV (reference sequence). The CDR3 DNA reads as TGTGCCAGCGCGTGGGGCGGAAGCACAGATACGCAGTATTTT. Translated: CASAWGGSTDTQYF.

V gene TRBV5-3 combines with J gene TRBJ1-2; no clear D gene. TRBV5-3 is an ORF, with its function uncertain. V lost 4 bases and J lost 2, with 9 bases in between. This CDR3 has 13 residues. The CDR3 DNA sequence: TGTGCCAGAAGCCCGCCGGAGAACTATGGCTACACCTTC. Residues: CARSPPENYGYTF.

This clone occurred a few times. The genes are TRBV7-9 and TRBJ1-1; TRBD1 matches at 7 bases. The CDR3 has 15 residues. Trimming cost V 2 bases and J 0 bases; bases outside gene matches: 3. The V gene's germline CDR1 is SEHNR and CDR2 FQNEAQ (reference sequence). CDR3 sequence (DNA): TGTGCCAGCAGCTTATTGGGGACAGTGAACACTGAAGCTTTCTTT. Its translation: CASSLLGTVNTEAFF.

The chain has TRBV11-2 and TRBJ2-5, with TRBD1 identical over 7 bases. This CDR3 comprises 13 residues. The junction had 2 bases not matched to a gene; V was cut back by 5 bases and J by 2 bases. Germline V gene data show CDR1 as SGHAT and CDR2 as FQNNGV. The CDR3 DNA sequence: TGTGCCAGCAGCGGGACAGCTCAAGAGACCCAGTACTTC. Amino acids: CASSGTAQETQYF.

This clone has only one observation. One end of the junction is discordant with germline, which a read error may explain. J is TRBJ1-5 and V is TRBV6-1; 10 positions match TRBD1. The CDR3 is 12 amino acids. Germline V lookup: CDR1 MNHNS, CDR2 SASEGT. CDR3 loop: CASSAPDRGTRF. The CDR3 nucleotides read TGTGCCAGCAGTGCCCCGGACAGGGGGACACGCTTT.

V gene TRBV14 combines with J gene TRBJ2-5, with 13 bases matching TRBD2. This CDR3 spans 14 amino acids. The germline gives CDR1 SGHDN, CDR2 FVKESK. The junction had 3 bases not matched to a gene; V was cut back by 2 bases and J by 9 bases. The CDR3 sequence: CASSQSTSGRAQYF. CDR3 DNA: TGTGCCAGCAGCCAATCCACTAGCGGGAGGGCCCAGTACTTC.

This chain joins TRBV5-1 and TRBJ2-3; 11 bases line up with TRBD2. The CDR3 spans 16 residues. The ends lost 4 bases at V and 1 base at J; junction bases unmatched: 5. Germline V gives CDR1 SGHRS, CDR2 YFSETQ. The DNA of the CDR3 is TGCGCCAGCAGCGTTTCGGGACTAGCGGGCACAGATACGCAGTATTTT. Protein: CASSVSGLAGTDTQYF.

The chain uses TRBV2 and TRBJ2-5; 10 nucleotides line up with TRBD2. Germline lookup yields CDR1 SNHLY and CDR2 FYNNEI. CDR3 size: 13 residues. The J segment lost 1 base and the V segment lost 11 bases, leaving 4 bases of the junction unmatched. The CDR3 sequence is CALGLAIQETQYF. DNA for the CDR3: TGTGCCCTGGGACTAGCGATCCAAGAGACCCAGTACTTC. The whole variable domain, filled in from reference TRBV2 and TRBJ2-5, reads EPEVTQTPSHQVTQMGQEVILRCVPISNHLYFYWYRQILGQKVEFLVSFYNNEISEKSEIFDDQFSVERPDGSNFTLKIRSTKLEDSAMYFCALGLAIQETQYFGPGTRLLVL.

The CDR3 nucleotides read TGCGCCAGCGGGGGGGGGTATAGCAATCAGCCCCAGCATTTT. This sequence encodes CASGGGYSNQPQHF. The chain uses TRBV10-2 and TRBJ1-5; D is possibly TRBD1 (5 bases). Trimming removed 8 bases from V and 0 bases from J, with 11 bases in between. Germline CDR1 WSHSY, CDR2 SAAADI. The CDR3 is 14 amino acids.

This clone appeared a few times. The chain combines TRBV6-5 with TRBJ1-5; 7 bases agree with TRBD1. Germline CDR1 is MNHEY and CDR2 is SVGAGI. The CDR3 is 14 residues long. With V trimmed by 6 bases and J by 3 bases, 5 bases remained unmatched. The CDR3 sequence is CASRTGQPNQPQHF. CDR3 in DNA: TGTGCCAGCAGGACGGGACAGCCCAATCAGCCCCAGCATTTT.

The chain combines TRBV7-2 with TRBJ2-7; 11 nucleotides line up with TRBD2. J was trimmed by 1 base and V by 5 bases; bases with no gene match: 7. Germline-derived CDR1 and CDR2 are SGHTA and FQGNSA. This CDR3 is built from 16 residues. DNA for the CDR3: TGTGCCAGCAGCCAACTTCTAGCGGGAGGTTCCTACGAGCAGTACTTC. Its translation: CASSQLLAGGSYEQYF.